The 27 T cell receptor beta chains reported below all come from one sample, sequenced in a study of shared clonotypes between healthy human individuals. The assay was immunoSEQ multiplex PCR, and TCRdb's table has in-frame clones only and misses some. The table shows approximately 2,000,000 clones, with 85% to 95% occurring only once. Sequenced input: naive CD4+ T cells from PBMCs. Subset meaning: CD45RA+ positively selected. The receptors were sampled from a man aged 18 to 29 in good health. Some clones in this sample may be carry-over from other donors' samples.

The chain combines TRBV30 with TRBJ2-1, with D perhaps TRBD2 (5 bases). The germline CDR1 and CDR2 sequences are GTSNPN and SVGIG (reference sequence). The V end lost 5 bases, the J end lost 6 bases, and 14 bases lay between the germline ends. This CDR3 spans 13 amino acids. The CDR3 here is CAWVGGLTNEQFF. For the CDR3, the DNA is TGTGCCTGGGTAGGCGGACTTACCAATGAGCAGTTCTTC.

Concerning this clone itself: The same CDR3 arises from other DNA sequences in this sample as well. V is TRBV29-1 and J is TRBJ1-2; tentative D call: TRBD1 (5 bases). The CDR3 totals 11 residues. V was pared by 6 bases and J by 2 bases, with 7 bases between. From germline, CDR1 is SQVTM and CDR2 ANQGSEA. CDR3 in DNA: TGCAGCGTAGGGGACAACTATGGCTACACCTTC. The encoded protein is CSVGDNYGYTF.

V gene TRBV30 combines with J gene TRBJ2-6; the D gene is possibly TRBD1 (6 bases). The CDR3 extends over 18 amino acids. Trimming removed 2 bases at V and 0 bases at J, with 17 bases between. Germline values: CDR1 GTSNPN, CDR2 SVGIG (reference sequence). The CDR3 loop reads CAWSPTGTSYSGANVLTF. The DNA for the CDR3 is TGTGCCTGGAGTCCCACCGGGACATCTTACTCTGGGGCCAACGTCCTGACTTTC.

This sequence joins TRBV14 and TRBJ1-1; 7 nucleotides align to TRBD1. Unmatched junction bases numbered 8, after V lost 0 bases and J lost 4 bases. The CDR3 length is 16 residues. From germline, CDR1 is SGHDN and CDR2 FVKESK. The CDR3 protein is CASSQDRGQTFTEAFF. The DNA for the CDR3 is TGTGCCAGCAGCCAAGATAGGGGGCAGACCTTCACTGAAGCTTTCTTT.

A few counts support this clone. V usage is TRBV6-1 and J usage is TRBJ1-4; 7 positions match TRBD1. V lost 6 bases to trimming and J lost 7 bases; unmatched junction nucleotides: 8. There are 14 residues in the CDR3. Per the germline V gene, CDR1 is MNHNS and CDR2 is SASEGT. DNA of the CDR3: TGTGCCAGCAGGACGAGGGGGCTCGGTGAAAAACTGTTTTTT. Translated, it gives CASRTRGLGEKLFF.

About this clone itself: This sample includes further DNA sequences coding for the same CDR3. CDR3 coding DNA: TGTGCCAGCAGCTCCAGACTAGCGGGTAGCACAGATACGCAGTATTTT. Translating it yields CASSSRLAGSTDTQYF. The chain employs TRBV5-4 and TRBJ2-3, with 10 nucleotides matching TRBD2. V lost 3 bases to trimming and J lost 0 bases; unmatched junction nucleotides: 4. Germline CDR1 is SGHNT and CDR2 is YYREEE (reference sequence). The CDR3 extends over 16 amino acids.

This chain uses TRBV5-1 with TRBJ1-1; 7 nucleotides agree with TRBD1. After removal of 1 base from V and 6 bases from J, the junction contained 6 bases not matched to a gene. This CDR3 is built from 14 residues. Germline V gives CDR1 SGHRS, CDR2 YFSETQ. DNA for the CDR3: TGCGCCAGCAGCTTGAGGGGTCAGGGGGCTGAAGCTTTCTTT. Encoded protein: CASSLRGQGAEAFF.

V gene TRBV2 combines with J gene TRBJ2-7; 7 nucleotides agree with TRBD2. Trimming removed 3 bases from V and 3 bases from J; junction bases left unmatched: 8. CDR1 is SNHLY and CDR2 is FYNNEI in the germline V gene. The CDR3 is made up of 15 amino acids. CDR3: CASSDGGDYYYEQYF. Here the CDR3 DNA reads TGTGCCAGCAGTGATGGGGGGGACTACTACTACGAGCAGTACTTC. Looking up the rest from reference TRBV2 and TRBJ2-7 gives the full variable domain: EPEVTQTPSHQVTQMGQEVILRCVPISNHLYFYWYRQILGQKVEFLVSFYNNEISEKSEIFDDQFSVERPDGSNFTLKIRSTKLEDSAMYFCASSDGGDYYYEQYFGPGTRLTVT.

V gene TRBV28 combines with J gene TRBJ1-5, with no clear D. Germline V gives CDR1 MDHEN, CDR2 SYDVKM. Trimming left V 6 bases short and J 9 bases short, with 15 bases between. The CDR3 extends over 13 amino acids. In DNA, the CDR3 is TGTGCCAGCAGGCGGGATACAATCGGGCCCCAGCATTTT. This encodes CASRRDTIGPQHF.

V usage is TRBV28 and J usage is TRBJ2-7; 7 positions match TRBD2. CDR1 MDHEN and CDR2 SYDVKM come from the germline V gene. V lost 2 bases, J lost 0 bases, and 10 bases stayed unmatched. This CDR3 region has 17 residues. CDR3 coding DNA: TGTGCCAGCAGTTTACATTCGGCGGGAGTCGACTCCTACGAGCAGTACTTC. Translation: CASSLHSAGVDSYEQYF. The variable domain in full, with the rest retrieved from reference TRBV28 and TRBJ2-7, is DVKVTQSSRYLVKRTGEKVFLECVQDMDHENMFWYRQDPGLGLRLIYFSYDVKMKEKGDIPEGYSVSREKKERFSLILESASTNQTSMYLCASSLHSAGVDSYEQYFGPGTRLTVT.

The chain combines TRBV28 with TRBJ2-2; D is undetermined. The germline V gene encodes CDR1 MDHEN and CDR2 SYDVKM. The V end lost 8 bases, the J end lost 1 base, and 5 bases lay between the germline ends. The CDR3 extends over 12 amino acids. The CDR3 nucleotides read TGTGCCAGCGATAGGAACACCGGGGAGCTGTTTTTT. It translates to CASDRNTGELFF.

V and J are TRBV28 and TRBJ2-3; TRBD2 matches at 11 bases. This CDR3 comprises 16 residues. Germline assignment: CDR1 MDHEN and CDR2 SYDVKM. The trim removed 6 bases at V and 3 bases at J, leaving 8 bases unmatched. The chain's CDR3 is CASRSQLAGVTDTQYF. The CDR3 DNA reads TGTGCCAGCAGATCCCAACTAGCGGGAGTGACAGATACGCAGTATTTT.

Regarding this clone: One end of the junction does not line up with germline, which may come from a read error. The chain carries TRBV29-1 and TRBJ2-5; D is undetermined. Germline CDR1 and CDR2: SQVTM and ANQGSEA. The length of the CDR3 is 12 residues. CDR3 coding DNA: TGCAGCGTTCAAGATTCCCAAGAGACCCAGTACTTC. Amino acids: CSVQDSQETQYF.

The genes are TRBV28 and TRBJ2-7; D call uncertain. Deletions cut 7 bases from V and 1 base from J, with 8 bases between. Germline CDR1 and CDR2: MDHEN and SYDVKM. The CDR3 is 12 amino acids. CDR3 DNA sequence: TGTGCCAGCATGGGGTGGTCCTACGAGCAGTACTTC. Translated: CASMGWSYEQYF.

This chain connects TRBV5-5 to TRBJ2-6; D is unclear. Germline assignment: CDR1 SGHKS and CDR2 YYEKEE (reference sequence). V was trimmed by 6 bases and J by 0 bases, leaving 10 bases between them. This CDR3 spans 15 amino acids. DNA for the CDR3: TGTGCCAGCACCTCGACGAACTCTGGGGCCAACGTCCTGACTTTC. Its translation: CASTSTNSGANVLTF.

V usage is TRBV19 and J usage is TRBJ1-5; 9 bases are a match to TRBD1. The V gene end was trimmed by 4 bases and the J gene end by 2 bases; junction bases not matched to a gene: 6. The length of the CDR3 is 16 residues. Germline V gene data show CDR1 as LNHDA and CDR2 as SQIVND (reference sequence). CDR3 protein: CASSKGDRVGNQPQHF. In DNA, the CDR3 is TGTGCCAGTAGTAAAGGGGACAGGGTAGGCAATCAGCCCCAGCATTTT.

This clone has a handful of counts. The chain joins TRBV18 to TRBJ1-1; 9 bases align to TRBD1. The CDR3 has 15 residues. V was pared by 6 bases and J by 0 bases, with 5 bases of the junction left unmatched. Germline CDR1 and CDR2: KGHSH and LQKENI. CDR3 in DNA: TGTGCCAGCTCGGCGGGACAGGGAATGAACACTGAAGCTTTCTTT. It specifies CASSAGQGMNTEAFF. Complete variable domain (other parts from reference TRBV18 and TRBJ1-1): NAGVMQNPRHLVRRRGQEARLRCSPMKGHSHVYWYRQLPEEGLKFMVYLQKENIIDESGMPKERFSAEFPKEGPSILRIQQVVRGDSAAYFCASSAGQGMNTEAFFGQGTRLTVV.

This CDR3 reads CASYMGTSGSGYEQFF. As DNA, the CDR3 is TGCGCCAGTTATATGGGGACTAGCGGGAGTGGTTATGAGCAGTTCTTC. The V and J genes are TRBV5-1 and TRBJ2-1; 14 nucleotides agree with TRBD2. Germline lookup yields CDR1 SGHRS and CDR2 YFSETQ. This CDR3 region has 16 residues. Losses at the gene ends were 8 bases for V and 8 bases for J; bases not matched to a gene: 12.

V gene TRBV5-1 combines with J gene TRBJ2-7, with TRBD2 matching over 7 bases. CDR1 is SGHRS and CDR2 is YFSETQ in the germline V gene. The CDR3 loop spans 15 amino acids. With 1 base clipped from V and 0 bases from J, the junction kept 4 bases outside the gene matches. The CDR3 spells CASSLRGDPSYEQYF. The CDR3, as DNA: TGCGCCAGCAGCTTGCGGGGGGACCCCTCCTACGAGCAGTACTTC.

The V and J genes are TRBV2 and TRBJ1-2; D perhaps matches TRBD1 (5 bases). Germline CDR1 SNHLY, CDR2 FYNNEI. The CDR3 consists of 14 residues. V was clipped by 3 bases and J by 3 bases, with 11 bases between them. The DNA of the CDR3 is TGTGCCAGCAGTGAGGCCGACAGCTACTATGGCTACACCTTC. It translates to CASSEADSYYGYTF. The variable domain in full, with the rest retrieved from reference TRBV2 and TRBJ1-2, is EPEVTQTPSHQVTQMGQEVILRCVPISNHLYFYWYRQILGQKVEFLVSFYNNEISEKSEIFDDQFSVERPDGSNFTLKIRSTKLEDSAMYFCASSEADSYYGYTFGSGTRLTVV.

Of note for this clone: One end of the junction varies from germline; a read error may be responsible. This chain connects TRBV30 to TRBJ1-1, with D hard to call. In germline, CDR1 is GTSNPN, CDR2 SVGIG (reference sequence). CDR3 length: 14 residues. CDR3 sequence (DNA): TGTGCCTGGAGAGTCGGACTGATGAACACTAAAGCTTTCTTT. Translating gives CAWRVGLMNTKAFF. Drawing the rest from reference TRBV30 and TRBJ1-1, the complete variable domain is SQTIHQWPATLVQPVGSPLSLECTVEGTSNPNLYWYRQAAGRGLQLLFYSVGIGQISSEVPQNLSASRPQDRQFILSSKKLLLSDSGFYLCAWRVGLMNTKAFFGQGTRLTVV.

The CDR3 reads CASSLLRQGADGYTF. CDR3 sequence (DNA): TGCGCCAGCAGCTTGCTGAGGCAGGGGGCGGATGGCTACACCTTC. The chain recombines TRBV5-1 with TRBJ1-2, with TRBD1 matching over 8 bases. This CDR3 is 15 amino acids long. In germline, CDR1 is SGHRS, CDR2 YFSETQ. Losses at the gene ends were 1 base for V and 6 bases for J; bases not matched to a gene: 8.

To note about this clone: This sample also contains other DNA sequences that code for the same CDR3. The chain recombines TRBV11-3 with TRBJ2-7, with 7 nucleotides matching TRBD1. Per germline, CDR1 SGHNT and CDR2 YENEEA. V lost 8 bases and J lost 3; bases outside the gene matches: 4. This CDR3 contains 12 residues. The CDR3 reads CASSHRGYEQYF. Here the CDR3 DNA reads TGTGCCAGCTCCCACAGGGGCTACGAGCAGTACTTC.

Turning to this clone: Other DNA sequences in the sample encode the same CDR3. The chain recombines TRBV6-5 with TRBJ1-1; no reliable D call. The germline V gene encodes CDR1 MNHEY and CDR2 SVGAGI. V lost 4 bases, J lost 2 bases, and 8 bases lay in between. The CDR3 is 13 amino acids. CDR3 loop: CASSSQANTEAFF. CDR3 nucleotides: TGTGCCAGCAGTTCCCAGGCTAACACTGAAGCTTTCTTT.

This clone was recorded only once. V gene TRBV6-5 combines with J gene TRBJ2-5, with D possibly matching TRBD1 (6 bases). The CDR3 is made up of 13 amino acids. The germline V gene encodes CDR1 MNHEY and CDR2 SVGAGI. The V gene lost 3 bases and the J gene lost 7 bases, with 12 bases spanning the gap. The CDR3 reads CASSYGGGGTQYF. The CDR3 bases are TGTGCCAGCAGTTATGGGGGCGGCGGGACCCAGTACTTC.

The chain recombines TRBV19 with TRBJ2-5; weak D call: TRBD2 (6 bases). The CDR3 is made up of 14 amino acids. The V end lost 4 bases, the J end lost 3 bases, and 12 bases lay between the germline ends. The V gene's germline CDR1 is LNHDA and CDR2 SQIVND (reference sequence). CDR3 region: CASSTPGGEETQYF. The CDR3, as DNA: TGTGCCAGTAGTACCCCCGGGGGAGAAGAGACCCAGTACTTC.

The count of this clone is one. This chain uses TRBV11-2 with TRBJ2-3, with D tentatively TRBD2 (6 bases). The CDR3 length is 17 residues. Germline-derived CDR1 and CDR2 are SGHAT and FQNNGV. V was cut by 5 bases and J by 1 base, with 19 bases left in between. The CDR3 DNA is TGTGCCAGCAGCCCACTACCGTGGGAGCGGGGCACAGATACGCAGTATTTT. Protein: CASSPLPWERGTDTQYF. The full variable domain, with the rest looked up from reference TRBV11-2 and TRBJ2-3, is EAGVAQSPRYKIIEKRQSVAFWCNPISGHATLYWYQQILGQGPKLLIQFQNNGVVDDSQLPKDRFSAERLKGVDSTLKIQPAKLEDSAVYLCASSPLPWERGTDTQYFGPGTRLTVL.